This is a list of T cell receptor beta chains from one sample in a study of OX40 agonist ivuxolimab in advanced cancers. The method was immunoSEQ multiplex PCR; TCRdb's version includes in-frame clones alone and lacks a portion of them. The sample holds 55,000 to 65,000 clones; about 92% are singletons and the top ten take approximately 20%. This material consisted of CD4+ or CD8+ T cells sorted from blood, taken in a trial of the OX40 agonist ivuxolimab. The receptors were gathered from an adult with an advanced solid tumor such as melanoma, head and neck, liver or kidney cancer. Each CDR3 is given with its conserved first and last residue. A D gene is named only where the DNA matches it firmly. A row's size may be missing; if present it is once, few, many or a size class.

j_call clone_size d_call v_call cdr3_nt cdr3_aa
TRBJ2-3 . TRBD2 TRBV4-2 TGTGCCAGCAGGTTAAGCGGGAGGGCAGATACGCAGTATTTT CASRLSGRADTQYF
TRBJ1-2 . . TRBV11-2 TGTGCCAGCAGCTTAGAGCCCACAGGCCGATTGGGCTACACCTTC CASSLEPTGRLGYTF
TRBJ2-3 . . TRBV7-2 TGTGCCAGCAGCTTAGGGGTAGGCGGTCCTGGAGCGGATACGCAGTATTTT CASSLGVGGPGADTQYF
TRBJ1-5 . . TRBV7-8 TGTGCCAGCAGCATGAGTAAGCATCCCCAGCATTTT CASSMSKHPQHF
TRBJ2-1 . . TRBV28 TGTGCCAGCAGTTTAGGGGGGACGGGTGATGAGCAGTTCTTC CASSLGGTGDEQFF
TRBJ2-7 . . TRBV10-3 TGTGCCATCAGCGGACAGCTAGGCTCTTCCGAGCAGTACTTC CAISGQLGSSEQYF
TRBJ1-4 once . TRBV11-2 TGTGCCAGCAGCTTAGAATTCACCTTTGGGAAACTGTTTTTT CASSLEFTFGKLFF
TRBJ1-2 once . TRBV7-6 TGTGCCAGCAGCTTAGACGGGCAGAGCTATGGCTACACCTTC CASSLDGQSYGYTF
TRBJ1-5 . . TRBV28 TGTGCCAGCAGTTTATCTCAGGGTCGAACAATGTCTCAGCCCCAGCATTTT CASSLSQGRTMSQPQHF
TRBJ1-5 . TRBD1 TRBV7-9 TGTGCCAGCAGCTTGGTAGGGGGCCCCTATAGCAATCAGCCCCAGCATTTT CASSLVGGPYSNQPQHF
TRBJ1-1 . . TRBV28 TGTGCCAGCAGTTCCAGGTTTTCCTATAGACGGACACTGAACACTGAAGCTTTCTTT CASSSRFSYRRTLNTEAFF
TRBJ2-2 . . TRBV14 TGTGCCAGCAGCCTCGTCGGGGGGCACACCGGGGAGCTGTTTTTT CASSLVGGHTGELFF
TRBJ2-1 . . TRBV4-1 TGCGCCAGCAGCATATACAATGAGCAGTTCTTC CASSIYNEQFF
TRBJ1-1 . . TRBV30 TGTGCCTGGAGTGTACTAATGAACACTGAAGCTTTCTTT CAWSVLMNTEAFF
TRBJ2-7 . . TRBV6-5 TGTGCCAGCAGTGAGACCATCTCCTACGAGCAGTACTTC CASSETISYEQYF
TRBJ1-2 . . TRBV18 TGTGCCAGCTCACCACCTAATACAGGGAACTATGGCTACACCTTC CASSPPNTGNYGYTF
TRBJ2-1 . TRBD1 TRBV5-1 TGCGCCAGCAGCTTGACAGGGGGCTACAATGAGCAGTTCTTC CASSLTGGYNEQFF
TRBJ1-3 . . TRBV28 TGTGCCAGCAACCCGGGGCAGGGTCCCTCTCACTCTGGAAACACCATATATTTT CASNPGQGPSHSGNTIYF